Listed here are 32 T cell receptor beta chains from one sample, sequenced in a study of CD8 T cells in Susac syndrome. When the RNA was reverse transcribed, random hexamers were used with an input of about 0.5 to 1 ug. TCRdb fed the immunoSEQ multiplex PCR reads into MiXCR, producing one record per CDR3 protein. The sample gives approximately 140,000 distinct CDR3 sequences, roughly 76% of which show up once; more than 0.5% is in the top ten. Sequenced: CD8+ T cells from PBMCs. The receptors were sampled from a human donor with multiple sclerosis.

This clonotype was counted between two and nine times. DNA for the CDR3: TGTGCTAGTGGTCCCGGGGACAGCACAGATACGCAGTATTTT. Protein: CASGPGDSTDTQYF. The chain is built from TRBV12-5 and TRBJ2-3; D tentatively fits TRBD1 or TRBD2 (5 bases each). The CDR3 is 14 amino acids. Germline values: CDR1 LGHNT, CDR2 FRNRAP. V shed 5 bases and J shed 0 bases, with 9 bases lying between them.

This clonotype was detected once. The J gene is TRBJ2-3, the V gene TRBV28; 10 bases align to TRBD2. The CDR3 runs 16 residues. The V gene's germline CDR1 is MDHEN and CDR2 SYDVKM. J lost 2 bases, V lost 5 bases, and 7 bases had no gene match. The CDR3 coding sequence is TGTGCCAGCAGTCACGAGCTAGCGGGGGACACAGATACGCAGTATTTT. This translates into CASSHELAGDTDTQYF. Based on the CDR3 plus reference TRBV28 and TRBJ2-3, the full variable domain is DVKVTQSSRYLVKRTGEKVFLECVQDMDHENMFWYRQDPGLGLRLIYFSYDVKMKEKGDIPEGYSVSREKKERFSLILESASTNQTSMYLCASSHELAGDTDTQYFGPGTRLTVL.

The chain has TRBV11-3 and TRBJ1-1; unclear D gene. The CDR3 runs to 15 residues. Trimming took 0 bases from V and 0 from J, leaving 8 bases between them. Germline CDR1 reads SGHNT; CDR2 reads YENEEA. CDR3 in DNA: TGTGCCAGCAGCTTAGAAGGACGGATGAACACTGAAGCTTTCTTT. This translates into CASSLEGRMNTEAFF.

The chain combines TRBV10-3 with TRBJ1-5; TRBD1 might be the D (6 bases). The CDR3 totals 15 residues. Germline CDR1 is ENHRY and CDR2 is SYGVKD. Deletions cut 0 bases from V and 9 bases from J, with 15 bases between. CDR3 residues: CAISESGPGEWPQHF. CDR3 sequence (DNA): TGTGCCATCAGTGAGTCGGGGCCAGGGGAATGGCCCCAGCATTTT.

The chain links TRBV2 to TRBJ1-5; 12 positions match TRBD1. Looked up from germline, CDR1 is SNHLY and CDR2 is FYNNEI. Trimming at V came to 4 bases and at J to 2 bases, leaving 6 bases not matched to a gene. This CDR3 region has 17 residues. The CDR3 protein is CASSAEGQGAGNQPQHF. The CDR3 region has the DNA TGTGCCAGCAGTGCTGAGGGACAGGGGGCTGGCAATCAGCCCCAGCATTTT.

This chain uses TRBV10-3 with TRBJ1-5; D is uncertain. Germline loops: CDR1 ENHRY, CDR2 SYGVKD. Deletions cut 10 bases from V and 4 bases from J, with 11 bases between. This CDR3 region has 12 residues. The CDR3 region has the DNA TGTGCCACCTGGTCCTCGAATCAGCCCCAGCATTTT. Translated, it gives CATWSSNQPQHF.

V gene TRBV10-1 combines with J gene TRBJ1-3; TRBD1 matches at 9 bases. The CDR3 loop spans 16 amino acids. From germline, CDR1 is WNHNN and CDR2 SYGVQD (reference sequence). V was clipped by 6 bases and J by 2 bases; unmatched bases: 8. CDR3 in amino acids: CASSEGDRETGNTIYF. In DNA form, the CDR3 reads TGCGCCAGCAGCGAGGGGGACAGGGAAACTGGAAACACCATATATTTT.

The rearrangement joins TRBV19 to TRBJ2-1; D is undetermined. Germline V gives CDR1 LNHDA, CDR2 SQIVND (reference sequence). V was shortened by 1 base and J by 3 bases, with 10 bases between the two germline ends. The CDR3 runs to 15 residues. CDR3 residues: CASSIVESFYNEQFF. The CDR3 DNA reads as TGTGCCAGTAGTATAGTTGAGAGTTTCTACAATGAGCAGTTCTTC.

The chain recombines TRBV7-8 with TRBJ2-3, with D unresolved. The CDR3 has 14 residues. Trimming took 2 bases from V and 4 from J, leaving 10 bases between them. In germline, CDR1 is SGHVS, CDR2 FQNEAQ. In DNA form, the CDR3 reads TGTGCCAGCAGCTTAAGGGATTGGGCAGATACGCAGTATTTT. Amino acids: CASSLRDWADTQYF.

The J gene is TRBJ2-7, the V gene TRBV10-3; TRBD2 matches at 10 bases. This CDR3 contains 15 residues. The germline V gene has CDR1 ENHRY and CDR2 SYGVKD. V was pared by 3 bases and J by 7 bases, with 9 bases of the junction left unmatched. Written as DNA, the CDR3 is TGTGCCATCAGTGACCCTAGCGGGAGTCTAAATGAGCAGTACGTC. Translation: CAISDPSGSLNEQYV.

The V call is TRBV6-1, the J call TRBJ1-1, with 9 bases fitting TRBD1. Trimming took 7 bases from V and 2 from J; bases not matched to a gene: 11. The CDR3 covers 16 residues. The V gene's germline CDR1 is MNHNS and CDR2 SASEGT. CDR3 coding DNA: TGTGCCAGCACCTACCTGGGGACAGGGTTTAACACTGAAGCTTTCTTT. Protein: CASTYLGTGFNTEAFF.

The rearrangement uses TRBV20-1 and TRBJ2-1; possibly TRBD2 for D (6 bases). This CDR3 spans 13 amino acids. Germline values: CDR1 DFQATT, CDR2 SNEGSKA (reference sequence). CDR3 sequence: CSSRDFPYNEQFF. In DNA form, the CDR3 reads TGCAGCTCTCGGGACTTCCCATACAATGAGCAGTTCTTC.

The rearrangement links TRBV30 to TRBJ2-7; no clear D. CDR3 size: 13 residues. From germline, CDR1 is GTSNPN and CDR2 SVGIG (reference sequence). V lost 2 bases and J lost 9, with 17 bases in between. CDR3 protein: CAWSSDYVVGQYF. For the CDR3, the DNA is TGTGCCTGGAGTTCCGATTATGTGGTGGGGCAGTACTTC.

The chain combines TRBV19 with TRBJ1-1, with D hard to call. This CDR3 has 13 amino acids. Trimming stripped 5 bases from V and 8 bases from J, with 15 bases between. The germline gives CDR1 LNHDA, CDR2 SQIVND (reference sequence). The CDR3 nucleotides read TGTGCCAGTAGTGGTGTGCGGCCCGAGGAAGCTTTCTTT. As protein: CASSGVRPEEAFF.

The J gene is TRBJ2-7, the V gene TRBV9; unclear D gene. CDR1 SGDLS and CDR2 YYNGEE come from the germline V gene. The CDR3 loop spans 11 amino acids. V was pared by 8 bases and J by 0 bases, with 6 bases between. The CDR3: CASTLSYEQYV. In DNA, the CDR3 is TGTGCCAGTACGCTCTCCTACGAGCAGTACGTC.

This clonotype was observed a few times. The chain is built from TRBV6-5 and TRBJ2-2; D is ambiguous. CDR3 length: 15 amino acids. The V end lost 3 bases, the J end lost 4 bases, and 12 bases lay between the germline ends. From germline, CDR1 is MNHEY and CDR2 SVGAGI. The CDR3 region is CASSYTQPGTGELFF. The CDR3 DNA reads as TGTGCCAGCAGTTATACCCAGCCCGGCACCGGGGAGCTGTTTTTT.

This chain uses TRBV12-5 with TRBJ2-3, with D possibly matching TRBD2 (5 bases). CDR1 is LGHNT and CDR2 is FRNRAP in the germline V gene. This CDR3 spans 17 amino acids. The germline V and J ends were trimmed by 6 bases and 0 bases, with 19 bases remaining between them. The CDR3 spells CASGPPLSGTSTDTQYF. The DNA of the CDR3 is TGTGCTAGTGGCCCCCCTCTAAGCGGAACTAGCACAGATACGCAGTATTTT.

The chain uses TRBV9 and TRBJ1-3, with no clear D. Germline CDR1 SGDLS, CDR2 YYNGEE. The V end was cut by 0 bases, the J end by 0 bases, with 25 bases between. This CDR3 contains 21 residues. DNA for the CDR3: TGTGCCAGCAGCGTAGACGAAACTCCATTACGTTACGACCTCTCTGGAAACACCATATATTTT. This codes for CASSVDETPLRYDLSGNTIYF.

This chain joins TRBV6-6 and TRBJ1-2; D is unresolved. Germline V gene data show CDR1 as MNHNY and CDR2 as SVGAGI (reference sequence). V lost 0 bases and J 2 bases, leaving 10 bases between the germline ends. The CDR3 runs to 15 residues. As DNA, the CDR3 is TGTGCCAGCAGTTACTCTCAGGCCAGAAACTATGGCTACACCTTC. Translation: CASSYSQARNYGYTF.

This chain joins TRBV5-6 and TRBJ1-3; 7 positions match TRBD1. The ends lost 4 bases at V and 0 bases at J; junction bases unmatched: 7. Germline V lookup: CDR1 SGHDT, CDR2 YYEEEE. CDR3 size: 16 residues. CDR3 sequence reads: CASSPRDSPSGNTIYF. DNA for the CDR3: TGTGCCAGCAGCCCCCGGGACAGTCCCTCTGGAAACACCATATATTTT.

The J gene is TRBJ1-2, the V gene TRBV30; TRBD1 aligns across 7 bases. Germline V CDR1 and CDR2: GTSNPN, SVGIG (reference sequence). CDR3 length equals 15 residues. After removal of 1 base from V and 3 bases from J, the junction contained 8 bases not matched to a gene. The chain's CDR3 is CAWSAPEQGDYGYTF. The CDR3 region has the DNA TGTGCCTGGAGTGCCCCCGAGCAGGGGGACTATGGCTACACCTTC.

The CDR3 DNA reads as TGTGCCAGCAAGGAAGACGATCAGCCCCAGCATTTT. Amino acid sequence: CASKEDDQPQHF. The chain couples TRBV12-3 or TRBV12-4 to TRBJ1-5; D unclear. This CDR3 has 12 residues. V shed 7 bases and J shed 5 bases, with 9 bases lying between them.

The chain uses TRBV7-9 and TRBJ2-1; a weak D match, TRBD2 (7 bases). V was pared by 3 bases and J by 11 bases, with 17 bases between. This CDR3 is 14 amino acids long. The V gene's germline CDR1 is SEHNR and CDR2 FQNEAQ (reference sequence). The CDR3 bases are TGTGCCAGCAGCTTGGCGGGGGCCCCCCCGCAGCAGTTCTTC. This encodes CASSLAGAPPQQFF.

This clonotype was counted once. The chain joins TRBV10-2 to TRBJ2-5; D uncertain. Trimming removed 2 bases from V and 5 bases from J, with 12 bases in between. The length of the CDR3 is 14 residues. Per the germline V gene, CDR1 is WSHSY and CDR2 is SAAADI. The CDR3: CASSEVGSKETQYF. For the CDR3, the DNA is TGCGCCAGCAGTGAGGTAGGGTCGAAGGAGACCCAGTACTTC.

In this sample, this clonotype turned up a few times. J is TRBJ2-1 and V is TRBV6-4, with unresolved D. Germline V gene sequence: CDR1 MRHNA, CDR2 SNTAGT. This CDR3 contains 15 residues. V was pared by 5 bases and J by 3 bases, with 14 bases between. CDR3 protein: CASSQGVTDYNEQFF. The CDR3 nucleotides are TGTGCCAGCAGTCAAGGAGTGACTGACTACAATGAGCAGTTCTTC.

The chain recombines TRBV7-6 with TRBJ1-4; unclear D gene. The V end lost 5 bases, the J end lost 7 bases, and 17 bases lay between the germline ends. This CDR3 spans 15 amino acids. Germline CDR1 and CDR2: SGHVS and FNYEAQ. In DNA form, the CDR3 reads TGTGCCAGCAGCGATCAAGAGCGTCAAGGTGAAAAACTGTTTTTT. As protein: CASSDQERQGEKLFF.

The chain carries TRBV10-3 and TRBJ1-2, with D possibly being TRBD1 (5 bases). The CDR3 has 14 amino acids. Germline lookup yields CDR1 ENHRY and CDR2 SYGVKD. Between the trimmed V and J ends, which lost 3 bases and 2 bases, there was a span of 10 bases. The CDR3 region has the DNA TGTGCCATCAGTGAAGGGGTAACAAACTATGGCTACACCTTC. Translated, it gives CAISEGVTNYGYTF.

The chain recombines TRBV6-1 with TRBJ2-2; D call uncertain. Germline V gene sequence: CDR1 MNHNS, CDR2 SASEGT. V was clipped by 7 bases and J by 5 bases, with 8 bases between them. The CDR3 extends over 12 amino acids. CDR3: CASIRWTGELFF. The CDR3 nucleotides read TGTGCCAGCATCCGGTGGACCGGGGAGCTGTTTTTT.

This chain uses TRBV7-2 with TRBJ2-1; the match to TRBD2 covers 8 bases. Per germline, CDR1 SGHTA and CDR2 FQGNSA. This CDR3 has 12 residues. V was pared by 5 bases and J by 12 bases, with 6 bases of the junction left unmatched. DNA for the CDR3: TGTGCCAGCAGCGAGACTAGCGTCGCGCAGTTCTTC. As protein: CASSETSVAQFF.

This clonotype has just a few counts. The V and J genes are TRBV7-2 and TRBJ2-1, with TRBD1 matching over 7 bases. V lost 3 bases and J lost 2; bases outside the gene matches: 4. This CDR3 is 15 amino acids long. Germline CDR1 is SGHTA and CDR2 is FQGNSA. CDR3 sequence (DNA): TGTGCCAGCAGCTTTCGTGGGACAGCCTACAATGAGCAGTTCTTC. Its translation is CASSFRGTAYNEQFF.

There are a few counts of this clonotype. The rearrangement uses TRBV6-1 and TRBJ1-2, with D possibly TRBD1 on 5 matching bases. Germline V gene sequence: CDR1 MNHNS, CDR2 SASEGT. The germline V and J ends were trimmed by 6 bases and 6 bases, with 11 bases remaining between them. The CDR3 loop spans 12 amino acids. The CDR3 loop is CASRRQTDGYTF. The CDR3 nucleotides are TGTGCCAGCAGACGACAGACAGATGGCTACACCTTC.

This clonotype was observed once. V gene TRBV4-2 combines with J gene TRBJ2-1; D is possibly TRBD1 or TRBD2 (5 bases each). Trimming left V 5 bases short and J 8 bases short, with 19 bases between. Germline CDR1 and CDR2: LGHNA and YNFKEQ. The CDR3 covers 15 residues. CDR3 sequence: CASSWGIFLFDEQFF. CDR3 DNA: TGTGCCAGCAGCTGGGGGATCTTTTTATTTGATGAGCAGTTCTTC.